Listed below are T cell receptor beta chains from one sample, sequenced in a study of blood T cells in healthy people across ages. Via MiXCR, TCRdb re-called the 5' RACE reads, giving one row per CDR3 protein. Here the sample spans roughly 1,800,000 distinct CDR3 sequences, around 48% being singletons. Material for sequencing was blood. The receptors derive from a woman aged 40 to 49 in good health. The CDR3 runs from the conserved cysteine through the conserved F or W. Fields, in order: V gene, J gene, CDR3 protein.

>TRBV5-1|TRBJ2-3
CASSLTYRDTQYF
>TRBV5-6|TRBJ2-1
CASSLRDIKEGHNEQFF
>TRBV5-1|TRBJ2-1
CASSRETSGGYNEQFF
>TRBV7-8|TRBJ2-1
CASSSGLAYPYNEQFF
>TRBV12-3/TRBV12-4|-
CASNREGASETQYF
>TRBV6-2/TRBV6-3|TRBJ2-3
CASSPLAGGPRHLDTQYF
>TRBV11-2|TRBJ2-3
CASSLALPGSASTDTQYF
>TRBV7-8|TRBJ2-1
CASSPREGASYNEQFF
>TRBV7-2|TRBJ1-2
CASSLDLVSSGGGYTF
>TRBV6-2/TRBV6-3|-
CASSLQGATRKTQYF
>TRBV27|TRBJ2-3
CASSPRDRKTDTQYF
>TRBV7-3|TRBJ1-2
CASSSGGTDYGYTF
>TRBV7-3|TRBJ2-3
CASSGLSMDTQYF
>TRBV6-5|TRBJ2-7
CASSYSILAGKYEQYF
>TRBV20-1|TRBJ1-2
CSAGTGGGGYTF
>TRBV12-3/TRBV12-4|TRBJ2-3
CASSLEPGLTDTQYF
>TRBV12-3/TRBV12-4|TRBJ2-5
CTSSSHRGETQYF
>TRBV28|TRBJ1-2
CASSSTGGQGRYGYTF
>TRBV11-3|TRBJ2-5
CASSSSPGQETQYF
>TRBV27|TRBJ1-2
CASSSTGEVYGYTF
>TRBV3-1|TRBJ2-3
CASSHWRGNTDTQYF
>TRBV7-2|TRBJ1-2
CASSLGPTLYGYTF